This passage covers 30 T cell receptor beta chains from one sample sequenced in a study of cytomegalovirus exposure and HLA in healthy donors. Here immunoSEQ multiplex PCR was the method, and the copy in TCRdb shows in-frame clones only, minus some. The sample lists 150,000 to 200,000 clones; less than 90% were seen once. Sequenced material: PBMCs. These receptors came from a man aged 25 to 40 in good health and CMV-seropositive.

Details on this clone: One junction end disagrees with the germline gene, perhaps due to a read error. V usage is TRBV7-7 and J usage is TRBJ2-5, with D tentatively TRBD2 (6 bases). Germline lookup yields CDR1 SSHAT and CDR2 FNYEAQ (reference sequence). CDR3 length: 13 amino acids. In DNA form, the CDR3 reads TGTGCTAGCAGCAGGGACTTTCAAGAGACCCAGTACTTC. The encoded protein is CASSRDFQETQYF. Variable domain in full (rest from reference TRBV7-7 and TRBJ2-5): GAGVSQSPRYKVTKRGQDVTLRCDPISSHATLYWYQQALGQGPEFLTYFNYEAQPDKSGLPSDRFSAERPEGSISTLTIQRTEQRDSAMYRCASSRDFQETQYFGPGTRLLVL.

The V call is TRBV28, the J call TRBJ2-2; D may be TRBD1 (6 bases). The CDR3 length is 14 residues. In germline, CDR1 is MDHEN, CDR2 SYDVKM. Trimming removed 6 bases at V and 1 base at J, with 9 bases between. The CDR3 DNA reads TGTGCCAGCAGAACGGGACAGAACACCGGGGAGCTGTTTTTT. Its translation: CASRTGQNTGELFF.

V usage is TRBV6-5 and J usage is TRBJ2-7, with 7 bases identical to TRBD1. The CDR3 covers 13 residues. The germline V gene has CDR1 MNHEY and CDR2 SVGAGI. V was clipped by 5 bases and J by 6 bases; unmatched bases: 7. The CDR3 nucleotides read TGTGCCAGCAGTGACCGGGACAGAGGCGAGCAGTACTTC. Translation gives CASSDRDRGEQYF.

For this clone: The same CDR3 arises from other DNA sequences in this sample as well. The chain joins TRBV28 to TRBJ2-3; D call uncertain. CDR1 is MDHEN and CDR2 is SYDVKM in the germline V gene. There are 14 residues in the CDR3. With 3 bases removed from V and 1 base from J, the gap between germline ends came to 8 bases. This CDR3 is CASSFLSGTDTQYF. The CDR3 DNA reads TGTGCCAGCAGTTTCTTATCGGGCACAGATACGCAGTATTTT.

V gene TRBV2 combines with J gene TRBJ1-2; 7 bases line up with TRBD1. The V gene end was trimmed by 0 bases and the J gene end by 5 bases; junction bases not matched to a gene: 6. The germline V gene has CDR1 SNHLY and CDR2 FYNNEI. The CDR3 runs to 15 residues. The chain's CDR3 is CASSEAAGGPYGYTF. In DNA, the CDR3 is TGTGCCAGCAGTGAAGCGGCAGGGGGTCCTTATGGCTACACCTTC.

V gene TRBV19 combines with J gene TRBJ2-3, with D possibly being TRBD1 (6 bases). The V and J ends lost 5 bases and 3 bases respectively, with 15 bases between them. The germline CDR1 and CDR2 sequences are LNHDA and SQIVND (reference sequence). This CDR3 region has 15 residues. The CDR3 spells CASSWGLSGTDTQYF. The CDR3 DNA reads TGTGCCAGTAGTTGGGGGCTTTCGGGTACAGATACGCAGTATTTT.

The V call is TRBV6-5, the J call TRBJ1-2, with D tentatively TRBD1 (5 bases). The length of the CDR3 is 15 residues. V was trimmed by 0 bases and J by 7 bases, leaving 15 bases between them. The germline gives CDR1 MNHEY, CDR2 SVGAGI. CDR3: CASSYSTALPFGYTF. DNA for the CDR3: TGTGCCAGCAGTTACTCGACAGCATTACCCTTTGGCTACACCTTC.

J is TRBJ1-1 and V is TRBV28; 7 bases match TRBD1. With 4 bases clipped from V and 0 bases from J, the junction kept 5 bases outside the gene matches. The CDR3 has 15 residues. Germline CDR1 is MDHEN and CDR2 is SYDVKM. The CDR3 region has the DNA TGTGCCAGCAGTTCCGGGACAGCGATGAACACTGAAGCTTTCTTT. As protein: CASSSGTAMNTEAFF.

This chain links TRBV11-1 with TRBJ1-4, with 10 nucleotides matching TRBD1. V lost 4 bases to trimming and J lost 8 bases; unmatched junction nucleotides: 7. In germline, CDR1 is SGHAT, CDR2 FQDESV (reference sequence). CDR3 size: 15 residues. CDR3 protein: CASSSPGTGEEKLFF. CDR3 coding DNA: TGTGCCAGCAGCTCCCCAGGGACAGGGGAGGAAAAACTGTTTTTT.

The chain couples TRBV29-1 to TRBJ1-1; 7 positions match TRBD1. The V gene end was trimmed by 8 bases and the J gene end by 2 bases; junction bases not matched to a gene: 8. The V gene's germline CDR1 is SQVTM and CDR2 ANQGSEA. The CDR3 covers 13 residues. The CDR3 sequence: CSTRTGFNTEAFF. The CDR3 DNA follows: TGCAGCACTCGGACAGGATTTAACACTGAAGCTTTCTTT.

J is TRBJ2-3 and V is TRBV14; D possibly corresponds to TRBD2 (6 bases). The CDR3 sequence is 13 residues long. Trimming left V 7 bases short and J 7 bases short, with 15 bases between. Germline V CDR1 and CDR2: SGHDN, FVKESK. The CDR3 spells CASTPAGRNTQYF. The CDR3 DNA sequence: TGTGCCAGCACCCCGGCGGGGCGGAATACGCAGTATTTT.

The J gene is TRBJ2-3, the V gene TRBV15; 10 bases agree with TRBD1. Trimming removed 4 bases from V and 2 bases from J; junction bases left unmatched: 12. Germline CDR1 is LNHNV and CDR2 is YYDKDF (reference sequence). This CDR3 has 18 residues. As DNA, the CDR3 is TGTGCCACCAGCACTCCCCCGGGACAGGGGTTGCACACAGATACGCAGTATTTT. Its translation is CATSTPPGQGLHTDTQYF.

This rearrangement joins TRBV28 to TRBJ1-6; D unclear. The germline gives CDR1 MDHEN, CDR2 SYDVKM. The length of the CDR3 is 13 residues. V was trimmed by 6 bases and J by 10 bases, leaving 13 bases between them. The CDR3 DNA is TGTGCCAGCAGCCTCGAAGGGAGGTCACCCCTCCACTTT. It codes for CASSLEGRSPLHF.

The chain employs TRBV28 and TRBJ1-2, with D unresolved. Per the germline V gene, CDR1 is MDHEN and CDR2 is SYDVKM. There are 14 residues in the CDR3. V lost 6 bases and J lost 4, with 15 bases in between. CDR3 amino acids: CASSLPAVIYGYTF. The CDR3 DNA reads as TGTGCCAGCAGCCTCCCCGCGGTGATCTATGGCTACACCTTC.

The chain is built from TRBV7-2 and TRBJ1-2, with D hard to call. This CDR3 is built from 14 residues. V shed 0 bases and J shed 10 bases, with 15 bases lying between them. Per the germline V gene, CDR1 is SGHTA and CDR2 is FQGNSA. The CDR3: CASSLAPRTLDYTF. CDR3 nucleotide sequence: TGTGCCAGCAGCTTAGCGCCGAGAACCCTTGACTACACCTTC.

The chain has TRBV7-8 and TRBJ2-3; 12 bases line up with TRBD2. Unmatched junction bases numbered 6, after V lost 0 bases and J lost 8 bases. The CDR3 contains 16 residues. Germline CDR1 is SGHVS and CDR2 is FQNEAQ. The CDR3 spells CASSLALAGGQGTQYF. The CDR3 DNA reads TGTGCCAGCAGCTTAGCCCTAGCGGGGGGGCAGGGTACGCAGTATTTT.

This sequence joins TRBV28 and TRBJ1-1; D may be TRBD1 (5 bases). V was cut by 6 bases and J by 4 bases, with 6 bases left in between. Germline V gene data show CDR1 as MDHEN and CDR2 as SYDVKM. CDR3 length: 11 amino acids. CDR3: CASRGVTEAFF. For the CDR3, the DNA is TGTGCCAGCAGAGGGGTCACTGAAGCTTTCTTT. Based on the CDR3 plus reference TRBV28 and TRBJ1-1, the full variable domain is DVKVTQSSRYLVKRTGEKVFLECVQDMDHENMFWYRQDPGLGLRLIYFSYDVKMKEKGDIPEGYSVSREKKERFSLILESASTNQTSMYLCASRGVTEAFFGQGTRLTVV.

The genes are TRBV9 and TRBJ1-1, with D perhaps matching TRBD1 (5 bases). The CDR3 extends over 16 amino acids. The V and J ends lost 0 bases and 1 base respectively, with 13 bases between them. Germline V gene sequence: CDR1 SGDLS, CDR2 YYNGEE. The CDR3 spells CASSVGAGWGNTEAFF. The CDR3 nucleotides are TGTGCCAGCAGCGTAGGAGCAGGGTGGGGGAACACTGAAGCTTTCTTT.

The chain recombines TRBV6-5 with TRBJ1-1; 8 bases are shared with TRBD1. V shed 0 bases, J shed 5 bases, and the junction held 5 bases outside the gene matches. Germline V lookup: CDR1 MNHEY, CDR2 SVGAGI. This CDR3 comprises 15 residues. The CDR3 reads CASSYSSGGATEAFF. DNA of the CDR3: TGTGCCAGCAGTTACTCGTCAGGGGGCGCGACTGAAGCTTTCTTT.

The chain is built from TRBV4-2 and TRBJ2-7; D uncertain. This CDR3 spans 14 amino acids. The ends were cut back, 7 bases at V and 5 bases at J, with 18 bases in the middle. Germline loops: CDR1 LGHNA, CDR2 YNFKEQ. The CDR3 coding sequence is TGTGCCAGCACTTCCCTCCCCGGGTCCCACGAGCAGTACTTC. It encodes CASTSLPGSHEQYF.

The chain uses TRBV6-6 and TRBJ2-1; D may be TRBD2 (6 bases). Germline CDR1 and CDR2: MNHNY and SVGAGI (reference sequence). The V gene lost 6 bases and the J gene lost 5 bases, with 17 bases spanning the gap. CDR3 length: 15 amino acids. The CDR3 loop reads CASSHYWGENNEQFF. In DNA, the CDR3 is TGTGCCAGCAGCCATTATTGGGGGGAGAACAATGAGCAGTTCTTC.

This rearrangement joins TRBV7-2 to TRBJ1-5; possibly TRBD1 for D (6 bases). Germline V CDR1 and CDR2: SGHTA, FQGNSA. The CDR3 covers 14 residues. Trimming shortened V by 4 bases and J by 3 bases, and 10 bases separated the two germline ends. The CDR3 is CASSSGQNNQPQHF. The CDR3 coding sequence is TGTGCCAGCAGCTCCGGACAGAACAATCAGCCCCAGCATTTT.

The chain couples TRBV5-4 to TRBJ2-7, with 12 bases fitting TRBD2. J was trimmed by 1 base and V by 2 bases; bases with no gene match: 1. Germline V gene lookup returns CDR1 SGHNT and CDR2 YYREEE (reference sequence). The CDR3 is 15 amino acids. The CDR3 region has the DNA TGTGCCAGCAGCTTCGGACTAGCGGGGTCCTACGAGCAGTACTTC. Amino acids: CASSFGLAGSYEQYF.

The V and J genes are TRBV5-1 and TRBJ2-6; 7 bases agree with TRBD1. The trim removed 4 bases at V and 1 base at J, leaving 11 bases unmatched. CDR1 SGHRS and CDR2 YFSETQ come from the germline V gene. The length of the CDR3 is 18 residues. CDR3 sequence: CASSLSGTASSGANVLTF. DNA of the CDR3: TGCGCCAGCAGCCTATCCGGGACAGCCTCTTCTGGGGCCAACGTCCTGACTTTC.

This clone was recorded only once. The chain joins TRBV6-6 to TRBJ1-3; D might be TRBD1 (5 bases). Per germline, CDR1 MNHNY and CDR2 SVGAGI (reference sequence). The CDR3 has 14 amino acids. V lost 7 bases and J 0 bases, leaving 10 bases between the germline ends. DNA for the CDR3: TGTGCCAGCAAAACGGGGGGCTCTGGAAACACCATATATTTT. Protein sequence: CASKTGGSGNTIYF.

The gene calls are TRBV5-1 and TRBJ1-1; perhaps TRBD1 as D (6 bases). Trimming stripped 7 bases from V and 1 base from J, with 11 bases between. The V gene's germline CDR1 is SGHRS and CDR2 YFSETQ. This CDR3 has 13 amino acids. The CDR3, as DNA: TGCGCCAGCGAAGGGGGAACGAACACTGAAGCTTTCTTT. It specifies CASEGGTNTEAFF.

This clone was seen just once. The rearrangement links TRBV6-6 to TRBJ1-1; 9 nucleotides align to TRBD1. Germline V gene lookup returns CDR1 MNHNY and CDR2 SVGAGI (reference sequence). This CDR3 comprises 14 residues. V lost 6 bases, J lost 1 base, and 3 bases stayed unmatched. The DNA of the CDR3 is TGTGCCAGCAGGGACAGGGGAGGGAACACTGAAGCTTTCTTT. This gives the protein CASRDRGGNTEAFF.

The table lists this clone with a few counts. V gene TRBV28 combines with J gene TRBJ1-6; no reliable D call. CDR3 size: 15 residues. V was trimmed by 1 base and J by 7 bases, leaving 11 bases between them. Germline CDR1 reads MDHEN; CDR2 reads SYDVKM. CDR3 amino acids: CASSLYPGGNSPLHF. The CDR3 region has the DNA TGTGCCAGCAGTTTATACCCAGGAGGGAATTCACCCCTCCACTTT.

The V gene is TRBV6-1, the J gene TRBJ2-3; D may be TRBD1 (6 bases). The V end lost 4 bases, the J end lost 2 bases, and 16 bases lay between the germline ends. The CDR3 runs to 16 residues. Germline CDR1 is MNHNS and CDR2 is SASEGT. CDR3 sequence: CASSGTGFLDTDTQYF. The DNA of the CDR3 is TGTGCCAGCAGTGGCACAGGGTTTCTCGACACAGATACGCAGTATTTT.

The V and J genes are TRBV6-6 and TRBJ2-1, with D maybe TRBD1 (6 bases). V was shortened by 5 bases and J by 6 bases, with 14 bases between the two germline ends. The CDR3 has 14 amino acids. Germline V lookup: CDR1 MNHNY, CDR2 SVGAGI (reference sequence). The CDR3 DNA follows: TGTGCCAGCAGTACTCCGGGACAACCCAATGAGCAGTTCTTC. Translated, it gives CASSTPGQPNEQFF.